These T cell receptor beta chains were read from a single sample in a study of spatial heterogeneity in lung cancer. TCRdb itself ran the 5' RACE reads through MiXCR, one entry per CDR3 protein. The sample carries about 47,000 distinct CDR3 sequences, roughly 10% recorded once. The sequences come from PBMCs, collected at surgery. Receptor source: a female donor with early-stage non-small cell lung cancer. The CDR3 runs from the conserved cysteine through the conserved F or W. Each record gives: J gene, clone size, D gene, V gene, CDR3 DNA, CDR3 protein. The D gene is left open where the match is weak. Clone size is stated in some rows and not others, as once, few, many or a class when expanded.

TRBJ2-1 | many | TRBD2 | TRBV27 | TGTGCCAGCAGTTTATACTCCGGGACTAGCGGGGGAGACAATGAGCAGTTCTTC | CASSLYSGTSGGDNEQFF
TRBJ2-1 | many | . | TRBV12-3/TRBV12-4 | TGTGCCAGCAGTTCTGGAGTGGCCCGCTACAATGAGCAGTTCTTC | CASSSGVARYNEQFF
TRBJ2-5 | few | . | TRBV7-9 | TGTGCCAGCAGCTTTTGGATGGGAGGTCAAGAGACCCAGTACTTC | CASSFWMGGQETQYF
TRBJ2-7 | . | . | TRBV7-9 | TGTGCCAGCAGCCGACAGGGAGGTCCCTACGAGCAGTACTTC | CASSRQGGPYEQYF
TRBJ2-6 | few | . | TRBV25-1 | TGTGCCAGCACGAACACAGGCTCCTCTGGGGCCAACGTCCTGACTTTC | CASTNTGSSGANVLTF
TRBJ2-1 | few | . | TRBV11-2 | TGTGCCAGCTCCCAAGGATTTTCGCGGTTCTTC | CASSQGFSRFF
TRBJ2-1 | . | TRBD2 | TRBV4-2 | TGTGCCAGCAGCCCGGGACTAGCGGGGTCCTACAATGAGCAGTTCTTC | CASSPGLAGSYNEQFF
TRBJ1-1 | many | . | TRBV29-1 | TGCAGCGCCGAAGACAGGACGGGGACTGAAGCTTTCTTT | CSAEDRTGTEAFF
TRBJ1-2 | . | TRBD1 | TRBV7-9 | TGTGCCAGCAGCTTAGATTACCCGGGACAGGGGGTCGATAACTATGGCTACACCTTC | CASSLDYPGQGVDNYGYTF
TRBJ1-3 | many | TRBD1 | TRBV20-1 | TGCAGTGCTCCTTTCCCGGGACAGCATAACACCATATATTTT | CSAPFPGQHNTIYF
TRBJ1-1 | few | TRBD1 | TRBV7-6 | TGTGCCAGCAGCTTAGTAGGACAGGGCGGTGAAGCTTTCTTT | CASSLVGQGGEAFF
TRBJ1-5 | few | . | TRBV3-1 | TGTGCCAGCAGCCGCGGAGGCACAAATCAGCCCCAGCATTTT | CASSRGGTNQPQHF
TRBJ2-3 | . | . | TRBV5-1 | TGCGCCAGCAGCCCCGTAGCCCAGGGAGTTAGCACAGATACGCAGTATTTT | CASSPVAQGVSTDTQYF
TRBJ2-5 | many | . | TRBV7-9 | TGTGCCAGCAGCTTAGCCCCCAGGGTAGGGGCCCAGTACTTC | CASSLAPRVGAQYF
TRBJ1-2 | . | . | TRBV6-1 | TGTGCCAGCAGTGAAGCGGGAAACTATGGCTACACCTTC | CASSEAGNYGYTF
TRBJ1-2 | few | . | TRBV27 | TGTGCCAGCAGTTTCTCCGGGGGCTATGGCTACACCTTC | CASSFSGGYGYTF
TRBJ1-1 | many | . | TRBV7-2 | TGTGCCAGCAGCTCCGGACGGGGGACTGAAGCTTTCTTT | CASSSGRGTEAFF
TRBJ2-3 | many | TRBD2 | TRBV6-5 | TGTGCCAGCAGACGAGAAGGAGCGGGGGGTACGCAGTATTTT | CASRREGAGGTQYF
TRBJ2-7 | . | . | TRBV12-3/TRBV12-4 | TGTGCCAGCAGTTTAGTACAGGGCTACGAGCAGTACTTC | CASSLVQGYEQYF
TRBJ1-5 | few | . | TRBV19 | TGTGCCAGTAGTATTCTGGCCCAACAGCCCCAGCATTTT | CASSILAQQPQHF
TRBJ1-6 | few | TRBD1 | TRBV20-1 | TGCAGTGCTCTACGTACGGGACAGGCCAACTCCTATAATTCACCCCTCCACTTT | CSALRTGQANSYNSPLHF
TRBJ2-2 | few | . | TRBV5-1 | TGCGCCAGCAGCCACCTGGACAGTCCGAACACCGGGGAGCTGTTTTTT | CASSHLDSPNTGELFF
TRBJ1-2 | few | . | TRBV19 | TGTGCCAGTAGATCACAGGGTAACTATGGCTACACCTTC | CASRSQGNYGYTF
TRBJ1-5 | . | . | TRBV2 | TGTGCCAGCAGTGAACTGGGGAATCAGCCCCAGCATTTT | CASSELGNQPQHF
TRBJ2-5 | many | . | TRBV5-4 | TGTGCCAGCAGCTTGATGGAGACCCAGTACTTC | CASSLMETQYF
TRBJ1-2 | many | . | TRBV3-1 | TGTGCCAGCAGCCAACCTGTGGGGGGCTACACCTTC | CASSQPVGGYTF
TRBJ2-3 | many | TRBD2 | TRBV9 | TGTGCCAGCAGCGTAGCTAGCGGGGGGGGCACAGATACGCAGTATTTT | CASSVASGGGTDTQYF
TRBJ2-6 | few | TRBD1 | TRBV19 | TGTGCCAGTGGACAGGGGGCATCTGGGGCCAACGTCCTGACTTTC | CASGQGASGANVLTF
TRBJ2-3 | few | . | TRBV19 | TGTGCCACCCGACTCCAGGGGCCTGCTAGCACAGATACGCAGTATTTT | CATRLQGPASTDTQYF
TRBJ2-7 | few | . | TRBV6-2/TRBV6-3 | TGTGCCAGCAACCCCGGGACGGCATACTACGAGCAGTACTTC | CASNPGTAYYEQYF
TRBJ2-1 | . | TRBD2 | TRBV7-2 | TGTGCCAGCAGCTTCGGACTAGCGGGGGCCTCCTACAATGAGCAGTTCTTC | CASSFGLAGASYNEQFF
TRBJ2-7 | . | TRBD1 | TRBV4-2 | TGTGCCAGCAGCCTTAACAGGGGAAACGAGCAGTACTTC | CASSLNRGNEQYF
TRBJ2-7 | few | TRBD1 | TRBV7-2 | TGTGCCAGCAGCTTAGGGTCCGGGACAGCCCTTTCGGGCAAGCTGTACTTC | CASSLGSGTALSGKLYF
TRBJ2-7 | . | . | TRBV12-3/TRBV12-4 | TGTGCCAGCAGTACCGAAAGGGGCTTCTACGAGCAGTACTTC | CASSTERGFYEQYF
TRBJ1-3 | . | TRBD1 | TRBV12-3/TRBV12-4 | TGTGCCAGCAGTTCCGGGACAGGGGGCTCTGGAAACACCATATATTTT | CASSSGTGGSGNTIYF
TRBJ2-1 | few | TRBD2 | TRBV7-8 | TGTGCCAGCAGGGGACTAGCGGCTTCTGAGCAGTTCTTC | CASRGLAASEQFF
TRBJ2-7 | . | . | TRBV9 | TGTGCCAGCAGCCCGATAGACAGCTACGAGCAGTACTTC | CASSPIDSYEQYF
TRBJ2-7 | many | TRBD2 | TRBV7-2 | TGTGCCAGCAGGCCCCTAGACGGACTAGCCTCCTACGAGCAGTACTTC | CASRPLDGLASYEQYF
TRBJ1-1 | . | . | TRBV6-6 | TGTGCCAGCAGTTACTCGAACAATAACAGGAGTCCTTTCTTT | CASSYSNNNRSPFF
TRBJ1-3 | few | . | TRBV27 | TGTGCCAGCAGTCGGCAGAGGGAATCTGGAAACACCATATATTTT | CASSRQRESGNTIYF
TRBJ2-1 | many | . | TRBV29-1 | TGCAGCGGGGGGGATCGAAATGAGCAGTTCTTC | CSGGDRNEQFF
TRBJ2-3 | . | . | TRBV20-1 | TGCAGTGCTACCGGGGGACTTACGCAGTATTTT | CSATGGLTQYF
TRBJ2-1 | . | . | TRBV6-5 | TGTGCCAGCAGTTACCCCGAGGGGGGATACAATGAGCAGTTCTTC | CASSYPEGGYNEQFF
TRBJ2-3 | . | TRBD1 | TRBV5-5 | TGTGCCAGCAGCTTCGTCGGACAGGGGACAGATACGCAGTATTTT | CASSFVGQGTDTQYF
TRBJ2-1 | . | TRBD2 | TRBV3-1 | TGTGCCAGCAGCCCCGAGTTTTTAGCGGGTGAGCAGTTCTTC | CASSPEFLAGEQFF
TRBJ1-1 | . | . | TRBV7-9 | TGTGCCAGCAGCTTAGCGGCAGATGAAGCTTTCTTT | CASSLAADEAFF
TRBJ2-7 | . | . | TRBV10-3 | TGTGCCATCAGTGACCTCTACGAGCAGTACTTC | CAISDLYEQYF
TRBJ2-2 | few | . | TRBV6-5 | TGTGCCAGCAGTAACCGAAGAGGAGACGGGGAGCTGTTTTTT | CASSNRRGDGELFF
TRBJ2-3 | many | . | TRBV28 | TGTGCCAGCAGTTCCGGTGGAACTAGCACAGATACGCAGTATTTT | CASSSGGTSTDTQYF
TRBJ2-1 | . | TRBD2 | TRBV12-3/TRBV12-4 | TGTGCCAGCAGTCGAACGCTAGCGGGGGGAGGGTATGAGCAGTTCTTC | CASSRTLAGGGYEQFF
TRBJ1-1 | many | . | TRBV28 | TGTGCCAGCACAATAGCTTCGGAGATGAACACTGAAGCTTTCTTT | CASTIASEMNTEAFF
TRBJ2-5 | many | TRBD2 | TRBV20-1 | TGCAGTTTCCTAGCGGGGGAGACCCAGTACTTC | CSFLAGETQYF
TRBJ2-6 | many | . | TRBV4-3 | TGCGCCAGCAGCCAACCTACAGGGCCTGGGGCCAACGTCCTGACTTTC | CASSQPTGPGANVLTF
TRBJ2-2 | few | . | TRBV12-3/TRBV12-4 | TGTGCCAGCAGCGGGATCTCCAGGGATTCCGGGGAGCTGTTTTTT | CASSGISRDSGELFF